This paragraph covers one T cell receptor beta chain sequence. The count of this clone is one. The antigen this receptor binds is unknown. Per-nucleotide qualities are absent, and no much larger clonotype sits a single base away. According to the germline V gene, CDR1 reads SGHRS and CDR2 reads YFSETQ. Counted from cysteine to phenylalanine, this CDR3 has 13 amino acids. Only the CDR3 portion is preserved as DNA: 39 bases, with reading frame beginning at the first base. Trimming takes 1 base from V and 0 bases from J, and the germline ends sit 4 bases apart. The record originates from a study of cytomegalovirus exposure and HLA in healthy donors (dated by TCRdb to 2015 to 2018). About the investigation overall: An earlier analysis of roughly 630 of the donors reported 276 Gb of sequence data and 117 million unique TCR beta sequences from 150 million to 200 million T cells. In an earlier analysis of over 550 of the donors, high-throughput TCR beta sequencing was used to judge whether each TCR beta V gene segment behaved as functional or pseudogenic. To predict cytomegalovirus infection status, the study combined high-throughput TCR immunosequencing, statistical association of individual TCRs with disease status, and machine learning. The genetic ancestry cluster associated with self-reported Caucasian donors included approximately 85% of the approximately 400 genotyped donors. In addition to the first cohort of approximately 650 subjects, a separate validation cohort of 120 different subjects was used. A later analysis re-examined previously published TCR beta repertoires from just over 650 donors and added high-resolution HLA genotyping to investigate patterns of TCR occurrence. Genome-wide SNP genotypes for about 65% of the 666 donors were used in a later genetic analysis, which treated that subset as a discovery cohort. HLA typing covered class I and class II loci at four-digit resolution. Every discovery cohort repertoire had been produced on one sequencing platform. Rather than drawing on any new phenotypic data, the later analysis identified candidate immune exposures from TCR beta sequences and the way those sequences occurred across donors. Alongside the repertoire data, information on donor age, sex, ethnicity and CMV serostatus was compiled. An early release that covered roughly 600 HLA-typed donors contained approximately 300 gigabases of sequencing data and roughly 84 million unique TCR sequences. About five DR-DQ haplotypes were treated as single units for association and clustering because of strong linkage in the cohort. The number of typed donors differed by locus: about 629-630 for A, B, C, DRB1 and DQB1; 500 to 550 for DQA1; fewer than 610 for DPA1; and 400 to 480 for DPB1. Among some 410 genotyped donors of the cohort, an average of approximately 220,000 unique TCR beta nucleotide sequences was sequenced per donor, of which about 18% were non-productive. The study was designed to test whether signatures of past pathogen exposure could be identified by cataloging public T cell receptors. The T cell repertoires of 666 subjects were profiled by immunosequencing and related to cytomegalovirus serostatus. General conclusions and limits of the study: In an earlier analysis of 587 of the donors, most TCR beta V segments were observed in productive rearrangements about 87% or about 30% of the time, broadly matching IMGT annotations. It was suggested by the authors that the approach could potentially be generalized to other disease states and immunological phenotypes. In a later analysis, most CMV-associated TCR beta chains were found to appear HLA-restricted, with HLA associations seemingly driven largely by CMV exposure. The only immune exposure information available for the cohort was CMV serostatus. Compared with the roughly 720-donor mean, donors in an Asian-associated ancestry cluster had fewer N-insertions in productive TCRs, according to a later genetic analysis. Some IMGT-functional V segments, including TRBV6-2 and TRBV6-3, could not be distinguished by the 87-base-pair reads and were therefore excluded. The presence/absence analyses assumed that sequencing depth was roughly uniform across donors, and that assumption may not be true. Because counts were too low, roughly 17 rarely observed V segments, including chromosome 9 orphons, were left out of the earlier analysis of several hundred of the donors. Linkage disequilibrium might explain the correlated functional status among segregating V segments, but an unknown experimental factor could not be ruled out. Only TCR beta chains were sequenced in this cohort, and the absence of alpha or paired-chain data limited detectable features. A total of 150 to 200 TCR beta chains were listed by the study as associated with cytomegalovirus. A further reported finding was that TCR beta sequences accurately predicted the HLA-A and HLA-B alleles for most subjects in the first cohort. The classifier was reported to diagnose cytomegalovirus status with high specificity and sensitivity in both the original and validation cohorts. In a later analysis, the rate of TCR association differed among HLA loci, with DRB1 alleles having the most associated TCRs and HLA-C alleles having the fewest. A later genetic analysis associated a missense DCLRE1C variant with V-gene and J-gene trimming of TCR beta chains, and an independent cohort replicated the association. In a later analysis, HLA-associated TCR beta chains showed more clonal expansion and lower generation probabilities than non-associated chains that were equally common. In a later analysis, several top co-occurrence clusters were reported to appear linked to parvovirus B19, influenza, CMV and Epstein-Barr virus. In vitro tests confirmed that a few of the cytomegalovirus-associated TCR beta chains recognize cytomegalovirus antigens. Because some donors lacked HLA typing at each locus, the association tests relied only on the typed subset. When HLA alleles, especially DR and DQ, strongly co-occurred, attributing TCR associations to individual alleles was difficult. A cluster of highly shared sequence variants was judged likely to be a technical artifact of the sequencing pipeline. A later analysis associated about 18,000 TCR beta sequences with specific HLA alleles at a false discovery rate of 0.05. While some public TCRs were present in many individuals, most TCR sequences turned up only very rarely across donors.

The cohort was made up of 666 healthy bone marrow donors. Cohort members were all nominally healthy when sampled, although unrecorded immune exposures were likely present. The donor tested CMV seropositive, placing the donor among the 250 to 300 seropositive members of the cohort. A peripheral blood sample was provided by each donor, and peripheral blood mononuclear cells were used for TCR beta sequencing. Genomic DNA extraction from the blood cell samples was performed with the Qiagen DNeasy Blood Extraction Kit. Receptors were amplified or captured by the immunoSEQ multiplex PCR assay. A mixture of 60 forward primers for TCR Vbeta segments and 13 reverse primers for TCR Jbeta segments was used in the multiplex PCR. A multiplex PCR assay on genomic DNA amplified the CDR3 region of rearranged TCR beta genes. The Illumina HiSeq System was used to sequence the amplified TCR beta libraries as 87-base-pair reads. The authors' analysis ran thus. A later analysis tallied 70 million to 100 million unique TCR beta chains across the 700 or so repertoires, and approximately 12 million of those chains were shared by two or more donors. A nearest-neighbor algorithm error-corrected the raw reads and collapsed the reads into unique sequences, merging closely related sequences to remove PCR and sequencing errors. V, D and J gene segments were assigned by aligning CDR3 sequences to IMGT reference sequences. For a sequence to be retained, a match of at least six nucleotides was required to both a V gene segment and a J gene segment. Rearrangements were classified as productive when the CDR3 lacked stop codons and remained in frame with V and J, and all other rearrangements were classified as non-productive. Following IMGT convention, CDR3 was defined as the stretch from the second conserved V-encoded cysteine up to the conserved J-encoded phenylalanine. Sequences without an unambiguous match to a single V gene segment were excluded from the earlier analysis of almost 600 of the donors. An earlier analysis of a few hundred of the donors classified V segments as functional when productive rearrangements were above 56.7% and as segregating when the standard deviation between donors was above 5%. A statistical classification framework was built to diagnose cytomegalovirus status from the catalog of TCR beta chain sequences. In a later analysis, TCR nucleotide sequences were compared against IMGT/GENE-DB human TR gene sequences so that V and J genes could be assigned. The TCRdist pipeline was used in a later analysis to assign CDR3 sequences and most-parsimonious VDJ recombination scenarios. A later analysis defined each TCR beta chain by its CDR3 amino acid sequence plus V-gene family, and excluded reads lacking a unique V-gene family. In a later analysis, around 650 highly shared, low-generation-probability nucleotide sequences were removed to address suspected cross-contamination and a sequencing artifact. A later analysis calculated a clonal expansion index for each public chain from normalized within-repertoire ranks of inferred template counts. In a later analysis, generation probabilities were computed with a VDJ recombination model fitted to out-of-frame rearrangements, and the resulting probabilities were checked against IGoR. In a later analysis, TCR-TCR, TCR-HLA and TCR-CMV co-occurrence was scored with hypergeometric tests, and a repertoire-size bias correction was applied to TCR pairs. In a later analysis, false discovery rates were estimated by permuting HLA or CMV assignments 20 times. In a later analysis, co-occurring TCRs were grouped with DBSCAN, and TCRdist sequence similarity was added when clustering was performed within HLA-allele-positive subsets. Repertoires with fewer than 30,000 or more than 120,000 public chains, plus five repertoires with anomalous nucleotide sharing, were excluded from co-occurrence clustering. The table comes from immuneACCESS by way of TCRdb, which keeps in-frame sequences with V and J called. Part of the clones is missing from these tables; in studies checked, under half for an unresolved V gene and the rest for unknown reasons. That table furnishes V, J and clone size, whereas the DNA furnished D and trimming. The sample profile shows fewer than 200,000 clones; around four fifths of them were found once. The ten most abundant clones make up approximately 1.6% of the sample.

The sequenced material came from PBMCs. This chain is built from TRBV5-1 and TRBJ2-5; the D gene cannot be resolved reliably. The sequence came from a man aged 35 to 55 in good health and CMV-seropositive. The bases are TGCGCCAGCAGCTTGCAGGACCAAGAGACCCAGTACTTC. This gives the protein CASSLQDQETQYF.